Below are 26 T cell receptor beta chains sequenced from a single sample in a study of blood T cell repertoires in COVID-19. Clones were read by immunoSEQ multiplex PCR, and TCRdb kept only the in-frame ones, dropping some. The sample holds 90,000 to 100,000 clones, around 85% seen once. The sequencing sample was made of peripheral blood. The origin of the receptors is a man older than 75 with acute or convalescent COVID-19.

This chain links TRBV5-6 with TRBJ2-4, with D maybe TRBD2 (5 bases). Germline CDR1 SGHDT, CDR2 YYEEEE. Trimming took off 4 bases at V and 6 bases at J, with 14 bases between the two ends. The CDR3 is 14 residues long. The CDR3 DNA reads TGTGCCAGCAGCCCACCTAGCCAAATAAACATTCAGTACTTC. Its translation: CASSPPSQINIQYF.

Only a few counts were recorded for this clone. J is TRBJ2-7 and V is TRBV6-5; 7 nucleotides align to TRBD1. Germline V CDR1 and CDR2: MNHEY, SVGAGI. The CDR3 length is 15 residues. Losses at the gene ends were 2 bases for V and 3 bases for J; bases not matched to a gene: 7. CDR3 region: CASSYEETGFYEQYF. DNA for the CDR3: TGTGCCAGCAGTTACGAAGAGACAGGGTTCTACGAGCAGTACTTC.

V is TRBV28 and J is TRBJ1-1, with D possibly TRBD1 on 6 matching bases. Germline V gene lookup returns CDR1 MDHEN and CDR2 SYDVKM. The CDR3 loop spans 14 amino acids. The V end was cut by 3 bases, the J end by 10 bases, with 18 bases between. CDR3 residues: CASSFGTRGKGAFF. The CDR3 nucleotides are TGTGCCAGCAGTTTCGGGACACGGGGAAAGGGAGCTTTCTTT.

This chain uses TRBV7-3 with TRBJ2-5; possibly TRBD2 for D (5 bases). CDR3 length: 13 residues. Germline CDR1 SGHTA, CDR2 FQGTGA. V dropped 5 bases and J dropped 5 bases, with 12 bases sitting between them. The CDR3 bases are TGTGCCAGCAGCCCCGGGGTCCGGGAGACCCAGTACTTC. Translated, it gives CASSPGVRETQYF.

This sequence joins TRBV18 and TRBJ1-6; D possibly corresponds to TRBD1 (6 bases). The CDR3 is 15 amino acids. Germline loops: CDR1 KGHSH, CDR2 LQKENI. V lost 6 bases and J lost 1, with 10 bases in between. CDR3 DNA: TGTGCCAGCTCCCCAGGGGCGTCCTATAATTCACCCCTCCACTTT. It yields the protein CASSPGASYNSPLHF.

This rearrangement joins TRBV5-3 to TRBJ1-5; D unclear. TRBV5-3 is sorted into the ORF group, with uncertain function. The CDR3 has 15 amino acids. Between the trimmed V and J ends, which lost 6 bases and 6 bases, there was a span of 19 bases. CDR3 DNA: TGTGCCAGAACGGGGTCGGGATACGCTCCTCAGCCCCAGCATTTT. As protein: CARTGSGYAPQPQHF.

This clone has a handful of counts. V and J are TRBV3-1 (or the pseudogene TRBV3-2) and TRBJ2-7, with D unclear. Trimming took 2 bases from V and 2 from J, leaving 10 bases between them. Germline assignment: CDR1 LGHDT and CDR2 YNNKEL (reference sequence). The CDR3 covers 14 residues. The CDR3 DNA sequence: TGTGCCAGCAGCCAATTTGGCGGCCCCTACGAGCAGTACTTC. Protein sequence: CASSQFGGPYEQYF.

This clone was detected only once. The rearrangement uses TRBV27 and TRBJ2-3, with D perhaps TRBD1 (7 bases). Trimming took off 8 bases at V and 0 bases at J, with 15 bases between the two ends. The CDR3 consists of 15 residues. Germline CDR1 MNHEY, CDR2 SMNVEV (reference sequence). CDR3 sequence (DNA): TGTGCCAGCTACAAGGGGGGACAGAGCACAGATACGCAGTATTTT. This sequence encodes CASYKGGQSTDTQYF.

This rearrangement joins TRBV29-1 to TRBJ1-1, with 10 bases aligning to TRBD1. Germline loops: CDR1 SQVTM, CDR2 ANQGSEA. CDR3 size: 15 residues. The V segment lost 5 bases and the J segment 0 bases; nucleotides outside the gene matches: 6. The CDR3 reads CSVQTGGGLNTEAFF. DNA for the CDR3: TGCAGCGTTCAGACAGGGGGCGGCCTGAACACTGAAGCTTTCTTT.

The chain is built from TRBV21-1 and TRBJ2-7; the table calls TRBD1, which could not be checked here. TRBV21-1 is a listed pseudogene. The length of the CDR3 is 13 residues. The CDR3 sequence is CASVFTGAYEQYF. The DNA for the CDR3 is TGTGCCAGCGTTTTTACAGGGGCCTACGAGCAGTACTTC.

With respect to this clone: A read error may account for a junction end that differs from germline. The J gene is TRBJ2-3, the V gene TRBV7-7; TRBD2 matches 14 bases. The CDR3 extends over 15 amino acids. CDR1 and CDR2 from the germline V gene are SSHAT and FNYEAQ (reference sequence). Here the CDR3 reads CASSEGLAGVDTQYF. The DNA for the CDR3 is TGTGCTAGCAGCGAGGGACTAGCGGGAGTAGATACGCAGTATTTT.

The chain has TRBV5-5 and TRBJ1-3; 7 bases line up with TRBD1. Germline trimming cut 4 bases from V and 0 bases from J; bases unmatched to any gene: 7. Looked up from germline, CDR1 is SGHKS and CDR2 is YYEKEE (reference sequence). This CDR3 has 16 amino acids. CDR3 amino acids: CASSGIQGFSGNTIYF. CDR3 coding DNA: TGTGCCAGCAGCGGAATACAGGGGTTCTCTGGAAACACCATATATTTT.

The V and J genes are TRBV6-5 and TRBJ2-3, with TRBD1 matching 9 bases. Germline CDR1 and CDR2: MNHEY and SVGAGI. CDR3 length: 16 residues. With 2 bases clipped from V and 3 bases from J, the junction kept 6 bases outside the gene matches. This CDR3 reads CASSYLRGTGTDTQYF. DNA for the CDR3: TGTGCCAGCAGTTACCTCCGGGGGACAGGGACAGATACGCAGTATTTT.

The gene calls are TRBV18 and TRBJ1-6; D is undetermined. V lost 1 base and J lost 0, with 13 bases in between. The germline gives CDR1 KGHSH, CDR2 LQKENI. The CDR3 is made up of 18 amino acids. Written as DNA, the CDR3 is TGTGCCAGCTCACCACTCCCCCCGAAGAGCTCCTATAATTCACCCCTCCACTTT. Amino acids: CASSPLPPKSSYNSPLHF.

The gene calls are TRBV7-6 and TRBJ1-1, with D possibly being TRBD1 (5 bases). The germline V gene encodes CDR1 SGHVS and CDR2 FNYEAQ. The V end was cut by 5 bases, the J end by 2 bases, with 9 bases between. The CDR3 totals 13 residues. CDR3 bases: TGTGCCAGCAGCGCGACAGCAAACACTGAAGCTTTCTTT. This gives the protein CASSATANTEAFF.

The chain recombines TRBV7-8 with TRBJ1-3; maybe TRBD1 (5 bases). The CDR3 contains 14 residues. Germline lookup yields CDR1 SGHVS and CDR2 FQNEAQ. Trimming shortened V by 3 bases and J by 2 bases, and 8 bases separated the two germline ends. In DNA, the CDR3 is TGTGCCAGCAGCTTCGCAGGGCCTGGAAACACCATATATTTT. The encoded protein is CASSFAGPGNTIYF.

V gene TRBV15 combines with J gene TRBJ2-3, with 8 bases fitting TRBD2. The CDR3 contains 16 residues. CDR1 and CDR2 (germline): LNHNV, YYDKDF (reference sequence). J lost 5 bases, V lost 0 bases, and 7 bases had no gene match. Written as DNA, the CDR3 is TGTGCCACCAGCAGAGATCCCGGGGGGGCCGGAGATACGCAGTATTTT. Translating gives CATSRDPGGAGDTQYF.

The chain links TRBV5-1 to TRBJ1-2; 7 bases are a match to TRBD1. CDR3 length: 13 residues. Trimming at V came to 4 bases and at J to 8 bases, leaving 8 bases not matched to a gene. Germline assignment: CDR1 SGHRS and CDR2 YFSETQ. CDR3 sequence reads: CASSLDRAGGYTF. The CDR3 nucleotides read TGCGCCAGCAGCCTCGACAGGGCAGGCGGCTACACCTTC.

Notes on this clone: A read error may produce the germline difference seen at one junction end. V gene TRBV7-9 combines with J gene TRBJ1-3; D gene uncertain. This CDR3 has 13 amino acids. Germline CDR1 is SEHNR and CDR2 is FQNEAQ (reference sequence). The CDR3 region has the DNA TGTGCCAGCAGCGTCGGACGGGGAAACGCCATATATTTT. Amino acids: CASSVGRGNAIYF.

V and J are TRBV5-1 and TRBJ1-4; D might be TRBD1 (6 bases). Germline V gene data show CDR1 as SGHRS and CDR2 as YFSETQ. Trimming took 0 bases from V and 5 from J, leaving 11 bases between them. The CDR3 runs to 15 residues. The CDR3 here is CASSLVPGENEKLFF. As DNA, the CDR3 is TGCGCCAGCAGCTTGGTTCCAGGGGAGAATGAAAAACTGTTTTTT.

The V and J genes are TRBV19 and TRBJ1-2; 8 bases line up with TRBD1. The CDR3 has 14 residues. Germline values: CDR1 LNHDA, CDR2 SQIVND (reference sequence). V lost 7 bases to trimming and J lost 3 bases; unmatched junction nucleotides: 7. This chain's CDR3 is CASIQGAGDYGYTF. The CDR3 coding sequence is TGTGCCAGTATCCAGGGGGCTGGAGACTATGGCTACACCTTC.

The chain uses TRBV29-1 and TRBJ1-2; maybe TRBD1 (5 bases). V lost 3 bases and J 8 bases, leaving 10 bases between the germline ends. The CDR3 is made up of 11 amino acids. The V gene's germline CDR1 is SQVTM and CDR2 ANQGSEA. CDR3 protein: CSVDRAGGYTF. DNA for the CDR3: TGCAGCGTTGACAGGGCCGGGGGCTACACCTTC.

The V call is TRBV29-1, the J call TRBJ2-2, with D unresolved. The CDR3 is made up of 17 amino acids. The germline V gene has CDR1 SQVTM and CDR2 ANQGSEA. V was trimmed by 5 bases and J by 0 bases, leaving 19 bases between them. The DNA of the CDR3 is TGCAGCGTTCCAACCGACCCAGACATAGCGAACACCGGGGAGCTGTTTTTT. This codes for CSVPTDPDIANTGELFF.

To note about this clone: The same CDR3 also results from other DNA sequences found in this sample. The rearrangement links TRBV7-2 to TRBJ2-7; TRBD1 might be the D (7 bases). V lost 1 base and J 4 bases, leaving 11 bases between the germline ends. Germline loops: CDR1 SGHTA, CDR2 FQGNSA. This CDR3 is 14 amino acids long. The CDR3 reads CASSLGGTAYEQYF. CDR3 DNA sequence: TGTGCCAGCAGCTTAGGCGGGACAGCTTACGAGCAGTACTTC.

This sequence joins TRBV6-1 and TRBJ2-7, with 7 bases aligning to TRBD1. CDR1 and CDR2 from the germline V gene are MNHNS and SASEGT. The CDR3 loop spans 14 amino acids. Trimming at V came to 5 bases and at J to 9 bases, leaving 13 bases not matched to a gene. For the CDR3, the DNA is TGTGCCAGCAGTCCCAGAAGCCGACAGGGCGGGCAGTACTTC. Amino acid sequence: CASSPRSRQGGQYF.

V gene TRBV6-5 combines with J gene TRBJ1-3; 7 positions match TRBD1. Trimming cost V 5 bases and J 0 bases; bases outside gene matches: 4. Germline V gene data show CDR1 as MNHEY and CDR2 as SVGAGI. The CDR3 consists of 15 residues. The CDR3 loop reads CASSLDRASGNTIYF. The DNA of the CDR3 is TGTGCCAGCAGTCTAGACAGGGCCTCTGGAAACACCATATATTTT.